These 20 T cell receptor beta chains were sequenced from one sample in a study of breast tumors, draining lymph nodes, adjacent tissues. Samples came from axillary lymph nodes draining the breast cancer. TCRdb processed the multiplex PCR reads anew with MiXCR; each CDR3 protein has one entry. Of around 130,000 distinct CDR3 sequences in the sample, about 30% are singletons; the top ten hold about 2.5%. The material sequenced was axillary lymph node tissue. The source of these receptors is a female donor with breast cancer. Some clones in this sample may be carry-over from other donors' samples.

The sample holds many counts of this clonotype. The V gene is TRBV6-2 or TRBV6-3, the J gene TRBJ1-5; 7 nucleotides agree with TRBD1. V lost 6 bases, J lost 3 bases, and 2 bases stayed unmatched. Germline loops: CDR1 MNHEY, CDR2 SVGEGT. This CDR3 has 13 residues. The CDR3 sequence: CASRTGANQPQHF. CDR3 DNA: TGTGCCAGCAGAACAGGGGCCAATCAGCCCCAGCATTTT.

This clonotype was found many times. The rearrangement joins TRBV5-4 to TRBJ2-3, with unresolved D. Trimming removed 4 bases at V and 6 bases at J, with 9 bases between. The CDR3 has 12 residues. Germline V gives CDR1 SGHNT, CDR2 YYREEE (reference sequence). CDR3 amino acids: CASSPNVDTQYF. CDR3 coding DNA: TGTGCCAGCAGCCCTAATGTGGATACGCAGTATTTT.

This clonotype was seen repeatedly, ten times or more. The chain carries TRBV12-3 or TRBV12-4 and TRBJ1-6; D ambiguous. The CDR3 loop spans 14 amino acids. V lost 11 bases, J lost 10 bases, and 21 bases lay in between. In nucleotides, the CDR3 is TGTGCCTCCTCGAAAATAAATCGGGAGTCACCCCTCCACTTT. Translated, it gives CASSKINRESPLHF.

About this clonotype itself: Since the CDR3 does not end with the conserved phenylalanine or tryptophan, this likely comes from a read error. V and J are TRBV20-1 and TRBJ1-4; D is possibly TRBD1 (5 bases). V dropped 3 bases and J dropped 11 bases, with 10 bases sitting between them. This CDR3 has 11 amino acids. The germline V gene has CDR1 DFQATT and CDR2 SNEGSKA (reference sequence). The CDR3 sequence: CSARGGEKLFL. DNA of the CDR3: TGCAGTGCTAGGGGGGGTGAGAAACTGTTTTTG.

This clonotype was found many times. A single base separates this from a much larger clone, so it may be a read error. The chain recombines TRBV20-1 with TRBJ1-6; 9 bases align to TRBD1. V lost 7 bases, J lost 11 bases, and 18 bases stayed unmatched. The CDR3 loop spans 16 amino acids. Germline V gene lookup returns CDR1 DFQATT and CDR2 SNEGSKA (reference sequence). The DNA of the CDR3 is TGCAGTGTCACACCGATGGGACAGGGTCAAGGTCCACCCCTCCACTTT. Its protein product is CSVTPMGQGQGPPLHF.

Concerning this clonotype itself: A much more abundant neighbour one base away suggests this may be a read error. The chain carries TRBV5-8 and TRBJ2-7; D not resolved. This CDR3 contains 14 residues. Germline V gives CDR1 SGHTS, CDR2 YDEGEE. The V end was cut by 0 bases, the J end by 6 bases, with 13 bases between. The DNA of the CDR3 is TGTGCCAGCAGCTTGGGTGACACGGGCTTCGAGCAGTACTTC. Amino acids: CASSLGDTGFEQYF.

This clonotype occurred many times. The rearrangement joins TRBV7-2 to TRBJ1-2; 10 positions agree with TRBD1. The CDR3 sequence is 16 residues long. V lost 2 bases and J lost 4; bases outside the gene matches: 7. From germline, CDR1 is SGHTA and CDR2 FQGNSA. CDR3 region: CASSLRHDRGLYGYTF. In DNA form, the CDR3 reads TGTGCCAGCAGCTTACGACACGACAGGGGGCTCTATGGCTACACCTTC.

This clonotype showed up many times. This chain links TRBV5-1 with TRBJ2-3; no reliable D call. V lost 0 bases, J lost 3 bases, and 8 bases lay in between. This CDR3 spans 14 amino acids. Germline loops: CDR1 SGHRS, CDR2 YFSETQ. This CDR3 reads CASSLGRDTDTQYF. The CDR3 DNA follows: TGCGCCAGCAGCTTGGGCAGAGATACAGATACGCAGTATTTT.

This clonotype was found a few times. The rearrangement joins TRBV7-8 to TRBJ2-7; 7 bases fit TRBD2. There are 13 residues in the CDR3. J gave up 2 bases and V 9 bases, and 7 bases lay outside the gene matches. The V gene's germline CDR1 is SGHVS and CDR2 FQNEAQ. The CDR3, as DNA: TGTGCCAGGGTGGGGGGGGACCCCTACGAGCAGTACTTC. Translation: CARVGGDPYEQYF.

The table lists this clonotype with many counts. The genes are TRBV3-2 and TRBJ1-4. TRBV3-2 is a pseudogene. CDR3 length equals 15 residues. Here the CDR3 DNA reads TGTGCCAGCAGCCAACGAGCCAAGCGAGGCGAAAAACTGTTTTTT. Its translation: CASSQRAKRGEKLFF.

V usage is TRBV2 and J usage is TRBJ1-4, with D perhaps TRBD1 (6 bases). Germline CDR1 is SNHLY and CDR2 is FYNNEI. The CDR3 runs 13 residues. V gave up 7 bases and J gave up 6 bases, with 12 bases separating them. The CDR3: CASTGEFHEKLFF. In DNA, the CDR3 is TGTGCCAGCACAGGGGAGTTCCATGAAAAACTGTTTTTT.

With respect to this clonotype: This may be a read error: a much more frequent sequence differs by one nucleotide. CDR3: CASSPLGSSGNTIYF. The DNA for the CDR3 is TGTGCCAGCAGCCCCCTGGGGAGCTCTGGAAACACCATATATTTT. The V gene is TRBV9, the J gene TRBJ1-3; no clear D gene. CDR1 and CDR2 (germline): SGDLS, YYNGEE. CDR3 size: 15 residues. Trimming took 4 bases from V and 0 from J, leaving 11 bases between them.

This clonotype has ten or more counts. The chain's CDR3 is CASSPIVGPDFSPLHF. CDR3 coding DNA: TGTGCCAGCAGCCCAATAGTTGGCCCCGACTTCTCACCCCTCCACTTT. V is TRBV27 and J is TRBJ1-6; D is ambiguous. Germline V CDR1 and CDR2: MNHEY, SMNVEV (reference sequence). The CDR3 runs 16 residues. V shed 6 bases and J shed 10 bases, with 22 bases lying between them.

This clonotype was observed at least ten times. The genes are TRBV7-8 and TRBJ2-1; 8 positions match TRBD2. V shed 8 bases, J shed 6 bases, and the junction held 6 bases outside the gene matches. This CDR3 spans 13 amino acids. CDR1 is SGHVS and CDR2 is FQNEAQ in the germline V gene. The DNA of the CDR3 is TGTGCCAGCGAGGCGGGGGGCCTCAATGAGCAGTTCTTC. Translating it yields CASEAGGLNEQFF. The full variable domain, in which reference TRBV7-8 and TRBJ2-1 provide the parts outside the CDR3, is GAGVSQSPRYKVAKRGQDVALRCDPISGHVSLFWYQQALGQGPEFLTYFQNEAQLDKSGLPSDRFFAERPEGSVSTLKIQRTQQEDSAVYLCASEAGGLNEQFFGPGTRLTVL.

In this sample, this clonotype turned up many times. This chain links TRBV6-2 or TRBV6-3 with TRBJ1-2; D is unclear. Trimming pared 4 bases from V and 8 bases from J, leaving 11 bases between. The length of the CDR3 is 12 residues. Germline CDR1 MNHEY, CDR2 SVGEGT. The CDR3 region has the DNA TGTGCCAGCAGTTTAGGTAGACGCGGCTACACCTTC. This encodes CASSLGRRGYTF.

This clonotype was seen at least ten times. The J gene is TRBJ1-2, the V gene TRBV3-1; D remains unclear. The germline V and J ends were trimmed by 6 bases and 2 bases, with 19 bases remaining between them. This CDR3 is 16 amino acids long. Germline V gene lookup returns CDR1 LGHDT and CDR2 YNNKEL (reference sequence). The CDR3 region is CASRHREGGSNYGYTF. The CDR3 DNA is TGTGCCAGCAGGCATCGCGAGGGTGGGTCCAACTATGGCTACACCTTC.

This clonotype turned up a few times. This may stem from a read error, because a much larger clone lies one nucleotide away. J is TRBJ1-2 and V is TRBV30; possible D gene TRBD1, 6 bases. CDR1 is GTSNPN and CDR2 is SVGIG in the germline V gene (reference sequence). The CDR3 extends over 16 amino acids. This CDR3 reads CAWSVPGADEIYSYTF. The CDR3 DNA follows: TGTGCCTGGAGTGTACCAGGGGCCGATGAGATCTATAGCTACACCTTC.

This chain joins TRBV12-3 or TRBV12-4 and TRBJ1-5; D uncertain. CDR3 length: 17 amino acids. The V end was cut by 4 bases, the J end by 0 bases, with 16 bases between. This CDR3 reads CASSYSQATYSNQPQHF. In DNA form, the CDR3 reads TGTGCCAGCAGTTACTCGCAGGCAACGTATAGCAATCAGCCCCAGCATTTT.

V usage is TRBV2 and J usage is TRBJ1-6; unclear D gene. The CDR3 totals 10 residues. Trimming removed 3 bases from V and 10 bases from J, with 1 base in between. Germline V gives CDR1 SNHLY, CDR2 FYNNEI. The CDR3 loop is CASSDSPLHF. The CDR3 DNA follows: TGTGCCAGCAGTGACTCACCCCTCCACTTT.

This clonotype was detected a few times. The chain has TRBV18 and TRBJ1-1; D is uncertain. The CDR3 has 14 residues. CDR1 KGHSH and CDR2 LQKENI come from the germline V gene. Trimming pared 0 bases from V and 1 base from J, leaving 6 bases between. CDR3: CASSPPGPNTEAFF. In nucleotides, the CDR3 is TGTGCCAGCTCACCACCCGGGCCGAACACTGAAGCTTTCTTT.